The 25 T cell receptor beta chains given below trace back to one sample, sequenced in a study of cytomegalovirus exposure and HLA in healthy donors. The protocol was immunoSEQ multiplex PCR, while the TCRdb copy is restricted to in-frame clones and leaves out a portion. The profile shows about 220,000 clones, approximately 90% of them singletons. Sample: PBMCs. These receptors all stem from a woman younger than 30 in good health and CMV-seronegative.

The chain carries TRBV5-6 and TRBJ2-7; possibly TRBD1 for D (6 bases). CDR1 is SGHDT, CDR2 YYEEEE, per germline. This CDR3 region has 17 residues. V lost 4 bases to trimming and J lost 2 bases, with 22 bases between them. The CDR3 spells CASSPEGADRRPYEQYF. The CDR3 coding sequence is TGTGCCAGCAGCCCTGAGGGCGCAGACAGGCGACCCTACGAGCAGTACTTC.

This clone was detected only once. The chain combines TRBV5-1 with TRBJ1-5; 8 bases fit TRBD1. With 4 bases clipped from V and 3 bases from J, the junction kept 3 bases outside the gene matches. The CDR3 contains 14 residues. CDR1 is SGHRS and CDR2 is YFSETQ in the germline V gene. The CDR3 here is CASSKDRANQPQHF. CDR3 nucleotide sequence: TGCGCCAGCAGCAAGGACAGGGCCAATCAGCCCCAGCATTTT.

This clone was seen a single time. The V call is TRBV5-1, the J call TRBJ2-3; 11 nucleotides line up with TRBD2. The CDR3 is 15 residues long. Germline-derived CDR1 and CDR2 are SGHRS and YFSETQ. J lost 4 bases, V lost 4 bases, and 5 bases had no gene match. In DNA, the CDR3 is TGCGCCAGCAGCGTGGTAGCGGGAGGGCCAGATACGCAGTATTTT. Translating it yields CASSVVAGGPDTQYF. The whole variable domain, remainder taken from reference TRBV5-1 and TRBJ2-3, is KAGVTQTPRYLIKTRGQQVTLSCSPISGHRSVSWYQQTPGQGLQFLFEYFSETQRNKGNFPGRFSGRQFSNSRSEMNVSTLELGDSALYLCASSVVAGGPDTQYFGPGTRLTVL.

V and J are TRBV10-3 and TRBJ1-1, with D possibly matching TRBD1 (6 bases). Germline values: CDR1 ENHRY, CDR2 SYGVKD. The ends were cut back, 6 bases at V and 0 bases at J, with 14 bases in the middle. This CDR3 has 15 amino acids. The CDR3 DNA reads as TGTGCCATCAGGCCCCAGACAGGAGTGAACACTGAAGCTTTCTTT. Protein: CAIRPQTGVNTEAFF.

V usage is TRBV29-1 and J usage is TRBJ1-1; D not resolved. Germline assignment: CDR1 SQVTM and CDR2 ANQGSEA. The CDR3 totals 14 residues. The V end was cut by 5 bases, the J end by 2 bases, with 15 bases between. Here the CDR3 DNA reads TGCAGCGTTCAAAGGACGCGGGGAAACACTGAAGCTTTCTTT. Protein sequence: CSVQRTRGNTEAFF.

This chain connects TRBV6-1 to TRBJ2-2; D not resolved. This CDR3 contains 15 residues. V dropped 1 base and J dropped 6 bases, with 12 bases sitting between them. Germline assignment: CDR1 MNHNS and CDR2 SASEGT. CDR3 loop: CASSEVQEFPGELFF. The CDR3 DNA reads TGTGCCAGCAGTGAAGTTCAAGAGTTTCCCGGGGAGCTGTTTTTT.

V gene TRBV5-1 combines with J gene TRBJ2-1; TRBD2 agrees at 12 bases. The ends lost 4 bases at V and 8 bases at J; junction bases unmatched: 7. Germline V lookup: CDR1 SGHRS, CDR2 YFSETQ. This CDR3 has 15 residues. The chain's CDR3 is CASSQTSGSTDEQFF. The CDR3 region has the DNA TGCGCCAGCAGCCAGACTAGCGGGAGTACGGATGAGCAGTTCTTC.

The rearrangement joins TRBV5-4 to TRBJ1-5, with TRBD1 as a possible D gene (5 bases). Germline V gene data show CDR1 as SGHNT and CDR2 as YYREEE (reference sequence). V lost 4 bases, J lost 0 bases, and 8 bases lay in between. The length of the CDR3 is 14 residues. The CDR3 DNA reads as TGTGCCAGCAGCCCAGGGCCTAGCAATCAGCCCCAGCATTTT. It encodes CASSPGPSNQPQHF.

The V gene is TRBV6-5, the J gene TRBJ1-3; TRBD1 matches at 7 bases. The CDR3 covers 14 residues. Germline V gene sequence: CDR1 MNHEY, CDR2 SVGAGI. V shed 6 bases, J shed 2 bases, and the junction held 4 bases outside the gene matches. CDR3 residues: CASSMTGPGNTIYF. In DNA, the CDR3 is TGTGCCAGCAGCATGACAGGGCCTGGAAACACCATATATTTT.

The rearrangement uses TRBV4-1 and TRBJ2-7, with a possible D match to TRBD1 (8 bases). V was shortened by 0 bases and J by 3 bases, with 15 bases between the two germline ends. Per the germline V gene, CDR1 is MGHRA and CDR2 is YSYEKL. The CDR3 contains 16 residues. CDR3 nucleotide sequence: TGCGCCAGCAGCCAAGATAGGACAGGGAGGGGCTACGAGCAGTACTTC. It translates to CASSQDRTGRGYEQYF.

The CDR3 DNA reads TGCGCCAGCAGCCCGACAGGATTTGGGGCTGAAGCTTTCTTT. It yields the protein CASSPTGFGAEAFF. This chain links TRBV4-1 with TRBJ1-1; D is possibly TRBD1 (6 bases). The CDR3 consists of 14 residues. V dropped 4 bases and J dropped 6 bases, with 15 bases sitting between them. CDR1 is MGHRA and CDR2 is YSYEKL in the germline V gene.

CDR3 bases: TGTGCCAGCAGCCAACAAGAGACCCAGTACTTC. Translated: CASSQQETQYF. This sequence joins TRBV7-6 and TRBJ2-5; D is undetermined. Germline CDR1 and CDR2: SGHVS and FNYEAQ. The CDR3 runs 11 residues. Trimming pared 5 bases from V and 2 bases from J, leaving 3 bases between.

This chain joins TRBV12-5 and TRBJ1-2; a weak D match, TRBD1 (6 bases). Germline CDR1 LGHNT, CDR2 FRNRAP. The CDR3 sequence is 13 residues long. Deletions cut 6 bases from V and 7 bases from J, with 15 bases between. For the CDR3, the DNA is TGTGCTAGTGGGATATCAGGGGCAGGTGGCTACACCTTC. Translating it yields CASGISGAGGYTF.

This chain uses TRBV30 with TRBJ1-1; D is uncertain. The ends were cut back, 2 bases at V and 5 bases at J, with 6 bases in the middle. The CDR3 has 11 amino acids. Germline V gives CDR1 GTSNPN, CDR2 SVGIG (reference sequence). The CDR3 protein is CAWSRETEAFF. In DNA form, the CDR3 reads TGTGCCTGGAGTCGAGAGACTGAAGCTTTCTTT.

This chain uses TRBV19 with TRBJ2-6; D might be TRBD1 (5 bases). Trimming pared 5 bases from V and 0 bases from J, leaving 17 bases between. The CDR3 has 18 amino acids. CDR1 and CDR2 from the germline V gene are LNHDA and SQIVND (reference sequence). The CDR3, as DNA: TGTGCCAGTAGTTTCCCGACAGTTCTCACCTCTGGGGCCAACGTCCTGACTTTC. This codes for CASSFPTVLTSGANVLTF.

CDR3 in DNA: TGTGCCAGCAGCACCTACACAGGGGGCGATGGCTACACCTTC. Translating gives CASSTYTGGDGYTF. V gene TRBV21-1 combines with J gene TRBJ1-2; TRBD1, the table's D call, was not compared with the DNA. TRBV21-1 corresponds to a pseudogene. This CDR3 is built from 14 residues.

V is TRBV6-5 and J is TRBJ2-7; 7 nucleotides match TRBD2. The CDR3 extends over 15 amino acids. V was pared by 6 bases and J by 3 bases, with 11 bases of the junction left unmatched. CDR1 and CDR2 (germline): MNHEY, SVGAGI. The CDR3 nucleotides read TGTGCCAGCAGCCAAGTGGCGGGAGCCCTCTACGAGCAGTACTTC. Protein sequence: CASSQVAGALYEQYF.

This rearrangement joins TRBV7-6 to TRBJ2-1; 10 bases are shared with TRBD2. The CDR3 runs 17 residues. Trimming removed 1 base from V and 8 bases from J; junction bases left unmatched: 11. CDR1 SGHVS and CDR2 FNYEAQ come from the germline V gene. The CDR3 is CASSLGDPSGSGDEQFF. Written as DNA, the CDR3 is TGTGCCAGCAGCTTAGGGGATCCTAGCGGGAGTGGAGATGAGCAGTTCTTC.

The chain has TRBV7-9 and TRBJ2-1; 9 bases fit TRBD1. CDR3 length equals 18 residues. Trimming removed 4 bases from V and 1 base from J; junction bases left unmatched: 11. Per germline, CDR1 SEHNR and CDR2 FQNEAQ (reference sequence). The CDR3 spells CASSSLYPTGGSYNEQFF. The DNA for the CDR3 is TGTGCCAGCAGCTCCCTTTACCCGACAGGGGGGTCCTACAATGAGCAGTTCTTC.

The V gene is TRBV9, the J gene TRBJ2-7; 15 bases map to TRBD2. Germline V gives CDR1 SGDLS, CDR2 YYNGEE. V was pared by 5 bases and J by 5 bases, with 8 bases of the junction left unmatched. CDR3 length equals 16 residues. The CDR3 nucleotides read TGTGCCAGCAGTCCGGGACTAGCGGGAGGTAGGGACGAGCAGTACTTC. Translating gives CASSPGLAGGRDEQYF. The variable domain in full, with the rest retrieved from reference TRBV9 and TRBJ2-7, is DSGVTQTPKHLITATGQRVTLRCSPRSGDLSVYWYQQSLDQGLQFLIQYYNGEERAKGNILERFSAQQFPDLHSELNLSSLELGDSALYFCASSPGLAGGRDEQYFGPGTRLTVT.

The chain recombines TRBV9 with TRBJ2-3; 11 bases agree with TRBD2. Per the germline V gene, CDR1 is SGDLS and CDR2 is YYNGEE. The CDR3 is 16 residues long. V shed 4 bases, J shed 2 bases, and the junction held 6 bases outside the gene matches. The CDR3 spells CASSLKGLAATDTQYF. The CDR3 DNA is TGTGCCAGCAGCTTGAAGGGACTAGCGGCCACAGATACGCAGTATTTT.

The chain links TRBV5-1 to TRBJ2-1; 9 nucleotides align to TRBD2. Germline lookup yields CDR1 SGHRS and CDR2 YFSETQ. The CDR3 covers 15 residues. V shed 4 bases, J shed 6 bases, and the junction held 8 bases outside the gene matches. As DNA, the CDR3 is TGCGCCAGCAGCCGTCAAACTAGCGGGCTCAATGAGCAGTTCTTC. Translation: CASSRQTSGLNEQFF.

The chain couples TRBV27 to TRBJ1-5; D is possibly TRBD1 (5 bases). CDR3 size: 14 residues. CDR1 and CDR2 from the germline V gene are MNHEY and SMNVEV (reference sequence). V shed 8 bases and J shed 4 bases, with 15 bases lying between them. The CDR3 nucleotides are TGTGCCAGCGGCGGGGGAGGGTATAATCAGCCCCAGCATTTT. Translated, it gives CASGGGGYNQPQHF.

The chain employs TRBV18 and TRBJ1-1, with D possibly matching TRBD1 (6 bases). The CDR3 consists of 16 residues. Germline CDR1 KGHSH, CDR2 LQKENI. V lost 4 bases to trimming and J lost 7 bases, with 22 bases between them. CDR3 DNA sequence: TGTGCCAGCTCACAGGAAAGGGACACCCTAGGAGGTGAAGCTTTCTTT. It yields the protein CASSQERDTLGGEAFF.

The chain employs TRBV5-1 and TRBJ2-1; 10 bases line up with TRBD2. The CDR3 loop spans 16 amino acids. V shed 3 bases, J shed 9 bases, and the junction held 12 bases outside the gene matches. Germline CDR1 and CDR2: SGHRS and YFSETQ. CDR3 protein: CASSWLAGVENGEQFF. Here the CDR3 DNA reads TGCGCCAGCAGCTGGCTAGCGGGAGTTGAAAATGGTGAGCAGTTCTTC.